The T cell receptor beta chain under discussion was sequenced for a study of control samples from healthy donors and cancer patients. Generated by immunoSEQ multiplex PCR, the TCRdb table keeps only in-frame clones and is missing some. The data hold about 130,000 clones, with over 75% observed a single time. Sequencing was performed on blood. This receptor was obtained from a man between 18 and 35 years old in good health.

The chain's CDR3 is CASSASGRARAGNNEQFF. The CDR3 DNA reads as TGTGCCAGCAGCGCTTCGGGGAGGGCCAGGGCGGGGAACAATGAGCAGTTCTTC. The chain carries TRBV7-3 and TRBJ2-1; 7 nucleotides line up with TRBD2. The V and J ends lost 5 bases and 5 bases, in that order; junction bases with no gene match: 18. Germline-derived CDR1 and CDR2 are SGHTA and FQGTGA. This CDR3 is 18 amino acids long.